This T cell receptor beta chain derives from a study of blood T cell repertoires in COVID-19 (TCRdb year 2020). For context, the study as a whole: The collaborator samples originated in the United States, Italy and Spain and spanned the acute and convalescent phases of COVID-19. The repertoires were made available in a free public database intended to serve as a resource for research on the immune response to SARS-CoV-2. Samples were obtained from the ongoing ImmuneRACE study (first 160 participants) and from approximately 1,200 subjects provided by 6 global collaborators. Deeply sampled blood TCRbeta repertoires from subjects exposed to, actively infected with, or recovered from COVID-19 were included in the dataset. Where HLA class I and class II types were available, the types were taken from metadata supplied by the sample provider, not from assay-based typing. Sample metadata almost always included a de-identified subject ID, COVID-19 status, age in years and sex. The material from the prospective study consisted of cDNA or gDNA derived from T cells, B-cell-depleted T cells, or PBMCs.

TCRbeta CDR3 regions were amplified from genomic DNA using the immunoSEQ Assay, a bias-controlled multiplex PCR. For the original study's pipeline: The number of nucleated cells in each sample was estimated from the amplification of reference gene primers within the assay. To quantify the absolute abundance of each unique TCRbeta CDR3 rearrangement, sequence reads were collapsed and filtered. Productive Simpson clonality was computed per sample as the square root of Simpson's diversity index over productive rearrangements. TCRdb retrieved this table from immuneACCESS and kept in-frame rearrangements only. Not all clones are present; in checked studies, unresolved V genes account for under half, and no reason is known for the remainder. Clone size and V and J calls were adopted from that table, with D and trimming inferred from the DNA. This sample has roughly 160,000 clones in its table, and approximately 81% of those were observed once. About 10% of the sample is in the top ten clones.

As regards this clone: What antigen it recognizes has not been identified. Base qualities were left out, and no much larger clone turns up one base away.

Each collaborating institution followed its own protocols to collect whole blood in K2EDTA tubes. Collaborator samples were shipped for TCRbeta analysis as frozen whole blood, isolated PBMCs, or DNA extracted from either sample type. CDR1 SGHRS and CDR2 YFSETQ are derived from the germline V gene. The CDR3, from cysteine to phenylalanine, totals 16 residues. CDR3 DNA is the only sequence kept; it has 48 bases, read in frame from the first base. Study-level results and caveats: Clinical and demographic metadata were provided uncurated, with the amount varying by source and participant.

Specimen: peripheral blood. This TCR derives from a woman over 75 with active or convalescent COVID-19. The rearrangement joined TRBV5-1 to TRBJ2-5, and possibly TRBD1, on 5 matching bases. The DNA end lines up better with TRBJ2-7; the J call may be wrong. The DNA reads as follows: TGCGCCAGCAGCTTGGCCGGCTCCCGGCAGGGAAACGAGCAGTACTTC. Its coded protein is CASSLAGSRQGNEQYF.